The text below deals with one T cell receptor (beta chain). Its antigen remains unknown. This specimen comes from a study of T cell clones after liver transplantation. As for the study in general: Samples came pre-transplant, pre-randomization before withdrawal, and post-randomization after withdrawal ended.

Losses at the gene ends were 2 bases for V and 2 bases for J; bases not matched to a gene: 1. The CDR3 contains 14 residues. From germline, CDR1 is SGDLS and CDR2 YYNGEE. Profiled with immunoSEQ multiplex PCR; TCRdb holds only in-frame clones, not every one. The sample includes around 35,000 clones, about 94% of them seen just once. Study-wide results and caveats: Low donor cell numbers restricted donor-reactive repertoire measurement in a couple of subjects. Circulating graft-donor-reactive CD4 TCRbeta sequences fell significantly post-transplant in most of the 8 subjects.

The receptor's source is a human patient who received a liver transplant. These T cells may partly come from the graft donor. The sample here was CD8+ T cells from blood, taken 12 months after liver transplant. This sequence joins TRBV9 and TRBJ1-3; the match to TRBD1 covers 7 bases. In DNA, the CDR3 is TGTGCCAGCAGCGTTGACAGGGCTGGAAACACCATATATTTT. Protein sequence: CASSVDRAGNTIYF.